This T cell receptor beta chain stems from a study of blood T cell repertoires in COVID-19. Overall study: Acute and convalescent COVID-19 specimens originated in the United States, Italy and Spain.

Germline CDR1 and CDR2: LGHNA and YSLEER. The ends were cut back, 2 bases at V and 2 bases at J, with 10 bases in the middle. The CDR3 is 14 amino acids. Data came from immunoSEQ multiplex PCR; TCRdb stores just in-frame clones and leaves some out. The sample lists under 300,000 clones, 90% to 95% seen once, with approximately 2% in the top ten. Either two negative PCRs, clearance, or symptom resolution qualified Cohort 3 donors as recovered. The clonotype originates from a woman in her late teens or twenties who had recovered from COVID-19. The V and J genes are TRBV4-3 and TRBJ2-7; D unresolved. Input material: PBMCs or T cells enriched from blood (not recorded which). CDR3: CASSQNTQTYEQYF. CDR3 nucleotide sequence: TGCGCCAGCAGCCAAAATACTCAAACCTACGAGCAGTACTTC.